This T cell receptor beta chain stems from a study of blood T cell repertoires in COVID-19. As for the study in general: The study drew acute and convalescent COVID-19 samples from the United States, Italy and Spain.

Profiled with immunoSEQ multiplex PCR; TCRdb holds only in-frame clones, not every one. The table has 150,000 to 200,000 clones, around 80% seen once. Germline CDR1 and CDR2: SGDLS and YYNGEE. The CDR3 loop spans 15 amino acids. Trimming shortened V by 1 base and J by 5 bases, and 15 bases separated the two germline ends. This receptor was taken from an elderly woman with COVID-19, enrolled during active disease. Sequenced material: peripheral blood. V usage is TRBV9 and J usage is TRBJ2-5, with D possibly TRBD2 on 5 matching bases. The CDR3 region is CASSVKGEVVETQYF. The CDR3, as DNA: TGTGCCAGCAGCGTAAAGGGAGAGGTTGTGGAGACCCAGTACTTC. The whole variable domain, remainder taken from reference TRBV9 and TRBJ2-5, is DSGVTQTPKHLITATGQRVTLRCSPRSGDLSVYWYQQSLDQGLQFLIQYYNGEERAKGNILERFSAQQFPDLHSELNLSSLELGDSALYFCASSVKGEVVETQYFGPGTRLLVL.